The clone carrying this T cell receptor (beta chain) was counted a single time. Its cognate antigen is unknown. The data were taken from a study of T cell responses to AZD1222 COVID-19 vaccine. Overall study findings and caveats: Only a handful of AZD1222 recipients, several in all, had baseline seropositivity. Among the donors, most were white British and more were female, and clonal diversity was possibly underestimated. As reported, nearly half of all spike-specific TCRs target variant regions that are unmutated. Vaccine-related CD4 TCRs covered spike, predominating at 160-218 and 743-854.

The method was immunoSEQ multiplex PCR; TCRdb's version includes in-frame clones alone and lacks a portion of them. The sample consists of some 200,000 clones, around 90% of them appearing once. V was clipped by 6 bases and J by 12 bases; unmatched bases: 8. Germline V gives CDR1 MNHEY, CDR2 SMNVEV (reference sequence). This CDR3 contains 13 residues. V usage is TRBV27 and J usage is TRBJ2-6; 7 nucleotides match TRBD2. The sequence was collected from an adult who received the MenACWY meningococcal vaccine as a control. The sequencing here drew on peripheral blood, taken 28 days after the second dose of the MenACWY control vaccine. The CDR3: CASRGGRLSVLTF. CDR3 in DNA: TGTGCCAGCAGGGGAGGGCGGCTTTCCGTCCTGACTTTC.